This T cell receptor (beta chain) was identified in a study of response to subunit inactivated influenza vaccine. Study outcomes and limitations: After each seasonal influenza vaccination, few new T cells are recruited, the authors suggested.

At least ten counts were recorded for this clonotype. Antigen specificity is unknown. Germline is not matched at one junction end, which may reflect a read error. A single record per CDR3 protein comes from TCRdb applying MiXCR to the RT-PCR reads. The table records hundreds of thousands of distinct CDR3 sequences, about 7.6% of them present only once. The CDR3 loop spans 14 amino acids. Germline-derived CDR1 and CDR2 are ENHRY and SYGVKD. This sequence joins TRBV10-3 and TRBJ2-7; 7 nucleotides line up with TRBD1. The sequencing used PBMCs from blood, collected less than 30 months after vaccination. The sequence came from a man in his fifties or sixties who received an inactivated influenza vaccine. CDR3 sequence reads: CAIRGDSTSSEQYF. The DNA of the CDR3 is TGTGCCATCAGAGGGGACAGTACCTCCTCCGAGCAGTACTTC.